The 19 T cell receptor beta chains reported below all come from one sample, sequenced in a study of T cells in Graves' hyperthyroidism and ophthalmopathy. TCR beta CDR3 regions were amplified from RNA. Primed by the HTBI set, a first-round RT-PCR was run on the TCR CDR3. TCRdb fed the multiplex PCR reads into MiXCR, producing one record per CDR3 protein. Counted here are about 420,000 distinct CDR3 sequences, roughly 13% occurring once; the ten biggest clones make up approximately 5.8%. The sample consisted of blood. The receptors were sampled from a woman in her late teens or twenties with Graves' hyperthyroidism.

This clonotype was seen at least ten times. V gene TRBV12-3 or TRBV12-4 combines with J gene TRBJ2-1; D could derive from TRBD1 or TRBD2 (5 bases each). CDR3 length: 14 residues. V was pared by 2 bases and J by 9 bases, with 14 bases between. The CDR3 DNA reads TGTGCCAGCAGTTTAAGCCGACCGGGGACTGAGCAGTTCTTC. It codes for CASSLSRPGTEQFF.

This clonotype was seen repeatedly, ten times or more. The chain is built from TRBV18 and TRBJ1-2; 9 nucleotides match TRBD1. The CDR3 runs 15 residues. Germline V lookup: CDR1 KGHSH, CDR2 LQKENI. The V gene end was trimmed by 3 bases and the J gene end by 8 bases; junction bases not matched to a gene: 10. The CDR3 bases are TGTGCCAGCTCACCTTATTCCGGGACAGGGTACGGCTACACCTTC. Amino acid sequence: CASSPYSGTGYGYTF. The full variable domain, with the rest looked up from reference TRBV18 and TRBJ1-2, is NAGVMQNPRHLVRRRGQEARLRCSPMKGHSHVYWYRQLPEEGLKFMVYLQKENIIDESGMPKERFSAEFPKEGPSILRIQQVVRGDSAAYFCASSPYSGTGYGYTFGSGTRLTVV.

As concerns this clonotype: Germline is not matched at one junction end, which may reflect a read error. The rearrangement links TRBV11-1 to TRBJ1-1; possibly TRBD1 for D (5 bases). The CDR3 is 13 residues long. Germline assignment: CDR1 SGHAT and CDR2 FQDESV (reference sequence). CDR3 sequence: CASSSTVDTEAFF. The CDR3 DNA is TGCGCCAGCAGCTCGACAGTTGACACTGAAGCTTTCTTT.

In regard to this clonotype: A read error may account for a junction end that differs from germline. This chain connects TRBV7-2 to TRBJ2-3; TRBD2 aligns across 9 bases. The CDR3 runs to 16 residues. CDR1 and CDR2 from the germline V gene are SGHTA and FQGNSA. DNA of the CDR3: TGTGCCAGCACCTTAGCAGGTGGGCTAGCGGGGGATACGCAGTATTTT. This codes for CASTLAGGLAGDTQYF.

This clonotype was seen repeatedly, ten times or more. The V gene is TRBV11-2, the J gene TRBJ2-1, with a tentative D call TRBD1 (6 bases). Germline V gene lookup returns CDR1 SGHAT and CDR2 FQNNGV. V lost 0 bases and J 4 bases, leaving 10 bases between the germline ends. This CDR3 is built from 15 residues. CDR3 sequence: CASSLDRTGYNEQFF. The CDR3 coding sequence is TGTGCCAGCAGCTTAGACCGTACAGGGTACAATGAGCAGTTCTTC.

This clonotype was seen at least ten times. This chain joins TRBV20-1 and TRBJ2-5; TRBD2 aligns across 10 bases. The CDR3 is 13 residues long. Per germline, CDR1 DFQATT and CDR2 SNEGSKA (reference sequence). V lost 2 bases to trimming and J lost 4 bases; unmatched junction nucleotides: 1. The CDR3 protein is CSARTSGIETQYF. In DNA, the CDR3 is TGCAGTGCTAGAACTAGCGGGATAGAGACCCAGTACTTC.

This chain joins TRBV6-1 and TRBJ1-1; D is unclear. This CDR3 is built from 12 residues. Germline CDR1 is MNHNS and CDR2 is SASEGT. Trimming stripped 4 bases from V and 8 bases from J, with 11 bases between. In DNA form, the CDR3 reads TGTGCCAGCAGTGGTTTTTTTACCGAAGCTTTCTTT. It translates to CASSGFFTEAFF.

This clonotype was counted between two and nine times. The genes are TRBV19 and TRBJ2-7; D remains ambiguous. The germline V gene has CDR1 LNHDA and CDR2 SQIVND (reference sequence). The CDR3 loop spans 17 amino acids. Deletions cut 4 bases from V and 3 bases from J, with 22 bases between. Written as DNA, the CDR3 is TGTGCCAGTAGTACAGGAGCGCGACGGACCCCTGTCTACGAGCAGTACTTC. Amino acid sequence: CASSTGARRTPVYEQYF.

This clonotype was found once. A much larger clone sits a single nucleotide away, making a read error possible. The rearrangement uses TRBV7-9 and TRBJ2-2, with a possible D match to TRBD1 (6 bases). The germline V gene has CDR1 SEHNR and CDR2 FQNEAQ (reference sequence). The CDR3 is made up of 14 amino acids. V was pared by 7 bases and J by 7 bases, with 16 bases between. The CDR3 loop is CASTNGTFVGELFF. The CDR3 bases are TGTGCCAGCACCAACGGGACATTTGTCGGGGAGCTGTTTTTT.

This clonotype was found many times. This sequence joins TRBV11-2 and TRBJ2-5; 13 bases are shared with TRBD2. CDR3 length equals 17 residues. Germline V gene sequence: CDR1 SGHAT, CDR2 FQNNGV. The trim removed 3 bases at V and 4 bases at J, leaving 8 bases unmatched. The CDR3 region has the DNA TGTGCCAGCAGCTTCGCCGGGACTAGCGGGAACCTAGAGACCCAGTACTTC. Its protein product is CASSFAGTSGNLETQYF.

This sequence joins TRBV20-1 and TRBJ2-3; the match to TRBD2 covers 10 bases. V dropped 6 bases and J dropped 7; count of bases not matched to a gene: 16. CDR3 length: 16 amino acids. Germline V gives CDR1 DFQATT, CDR2 SNEGSKA (reference sequence). The CDR3, as DNA: TGCAGTGCCAAGGATTGGACTAGCGGAGATCGAAATACGCAGTATTTT. Protein: CSAKDWTSGDRNTQYF.

The chain joins TRBV30 to TRBJ1-6; D uncertain. V lost 3 bases, J lost 7 bases, and 13 bases lay in between. Germline CDR1 is GTSNPN and CDR2 is SVGIG (reference sequence). The CDR3 is 14 amino acids. The CDR3 DNA reads as TGTGCCTGGAGCGACACAGTAGGGAATTCACCCCTCCACTTT. Translation: CAWSDTVGNSPLHF.

This clonotype was recorded a few times. The chain uses TRBV6-2 or TRBV6-3 and TRBJ2-5; D uncertain. In germline, CDR1 is MNHEY, CDR2 SVGEGT. V lost 6 bases and J lost 0, with 8 bases in between. The CDR3 runs to 13 residues. The CDR3 here is CASRPTNQETQYF. CDR3 sequence (DNA): TGTGCCAGCAGGCCCACGAACCAAGAGACCCAGTACTTC.

In this sample, this clonotype turned up a few times. The chain recombines TRBV30 with TRBJ1-1; D possibly corresponds to TRBD1 (5 bases). Trimming took off 8 bases at V and 1 base at J, with 17 bases between the two ends. The CDR3 extends over 14 amino acids. Germline assignment: CDR1 GTSNPN and CDR2 SVGIG (reference sequence). CDR3 amino acids: CAQRRGLANTEAFF. For the CDR3, the DNA is TGTGCCCAACGGAGGGGCCTAGCGAACACTGAAGCTTTCTTT.

This clonotype was counted many times. DNA for the CDR3: TGCGCCAGCAGTGACCTCAATCTCCGGACAGCCTTCTATGGCTACACCTTC. Its protein is CASSDLNLRTAFYGYTF. The chain uses TRBV10-2 and TRBJ1-2, with a tentative D call TRBD1 (6 bases). The CDR3 sequence is 17 residues long. Germline CDR1 is WSHSY and CDR2 is SAAADI. V lost 3 bases to trimming and J lost 4 bases, with 21 bases between them.

This chain's CDR3 is CASSFRDRGLSEAFF. The CDR3, as DNA: TGTGCCAGCAGCTTCCGGGACAGGGGGCTCTCTGAAGCTTTCTTT. V is TRBV5-4 and J is TRBJ1-1, with 12 bases identical to TRBD1. Germline trimming cut 2 bases from V and 6 bases from J; bases unmatched to any gene: 5. Looked up from germline, CDR1 is SGHNT and CDR2 is YYREEE (reference sequence). There are 15 residues in the CDR3.

This clonotype was detected only a few times. This chain connects TRBV30 to TRBJ2-2, with D hard to call. The CDR3 is 15 residues long. With 4 bases removed from V and 1 base from J, the gap between germline ends came to 13 bases. Germline-derived CDR1 and CDR2 are GTSNPN and SVGIG (reference sequence). CDR3 residues: CAWNDGERNTGELFF. The DNA of the CDR3 is TGTGCCTGGAACGACGGAGAACGGAACACCGGGGAGCTGTTTTTT.

This clonotype was seen many times. CDR3 sequence: CASRHTGNTEAFF. The CDR3 bases are TGTGCCAGCAGACATACGGGGAACACTGAAGCTTTCTTT. The gene calls are TRBV27 and TRBJ1-1, with D hard to call. Trimming stripped 6 bases from V and 1 base from J, with 9 bases between. This CDR3 is 13 amino acids long. Germline V CDR1 and CDR2: MNHEY, SMNVEV (reference sequence).

This clonotype was detected ten times or more. This chain joins TRBV7-9 and TRBJ1-1; no firm D call. V lost 2 bases and J 1 base, leaving 14 bases between the germline ends. From germline, CDR1 is SEHNR and CDR2 FQNEAQ (reference sequence). This CDR3 has 16 residues. CDR3 in DNA: TGTGCCAGCAGCTTAAGGTTAGGACGGAAGAACACTGAAGCTTTCTTT. It is translated as CASSLRLGRKNTEAFF.